Here is one T cell receptor (beta chain) with its context. The antigen is undetermined. The data belong to a study of beta chain features in type 1 diabetes. Overall study context: The patient and healthy donor groups were comparable for age, gender and cell yields. Study outcomes and limitations: Within patients, naive, central memory and Treg TCRB repertoires seemed more similar than within healthy donors.

Expressed TCRB transcripts got sequenced, as all isolated RNA was reverse transcribed. Assay used: immunoSEQ multiplex PCR; TCRdb lists only in-frame clones, some missing. This table has 240,000 or so clones, 27% appearing once. This CDR3 has 14 residues. Trimming took off 2 bases at V and 6 bases at J, with 11 bases between the two ends. Looked up from germline, CDR1 is MRHNA and CDR2 is SNTAGT. The chain is built from TRBV6-4 and TRBJ2-1; maybe TRBD2 (5 bases). The material sequenced was central memory CD4+ T cells from blood. The receptor comes from a man aged 30-40 years in good health. For the CDR3, the DNA is TGTGCCAGCAGTGACGGGGAGCGGCGCAATGAGCAGTTCTTC. It codes for CASSDGERRNEQFF.